This T cell receptor (beta chain) was obtained from a study of T cells in Graves' hyperthyroidism and ophthalmopathy. The CDR3 regions of TCR beta were amplified from RNA transcripts. Initially, a first-round RT-PCR of the TCR CDR3 employed the HTBI primer set. TCRdb called the multiplex PCR reads again in MiXCR, with one record for every CDR3 protein. The sample shows around 36,000 distinct CDR3 sequences, 52% of them seen only once. The CDR3 extends over 12 amino acids. The V end was cut by 6 bases, the J end by 8 bases, with 10 bases between. Sequencing used blood. The chain couples TRBV12-3 or TRBV12-4 to TRBJ2-2; no clear D gene. The clonotype comes from a man between 40 and 49 years old with Graves' ophthalmopathy. The CDR3 region has the DNA TGTGCCAGCAGCCCTGAAACAGGGGAGCTGTTTTTT. Its translation is CASSPETGELFF.